Included here is one TCR beta chain sequence, with context. What it binds is unknown. The data were taken from a study of cytomegalovirus exposure and HLA in healthy donors. Study-wide points: Reportedly, HLA-A and HLA-B alleles of most subjects were accurately predicted from TCR beta. Associated with HLA alleles at 0.05 false discovery rate in a later analysis were some 16,000 TCR beta sequences.

The PCR was carried out with 60 Vbeta primers and 13 Jbeta primers. The repertoire was sequenced with immunoSEQ multiplex PCR; TCRdb's copy has only in-frame clones and lacks some. The table has approximately 140,000 clones, roughly 74% seen once. This CDR3 is built from 14 residues. CDR1 and CDR2 from the germline V gene are SGHAT and FQNNGV. Deletions cut 5 bases from V and 0 bases from J, with 11 bases between. The sequence was collected from a woman aged 35 to 49 in good health and CMV-seropositive. The sequenced sample was PBMCs. The J gene is TRBJ2-7, the V gene TRBV11-2, with unresolved D. The CDR3 loop is CASSLVGSSYEQYF. In DNA form, the CDR3 reads TGTGCCAGCAGCCTAGTGGGCTCCTCCTACGAGCAGTACTTC.